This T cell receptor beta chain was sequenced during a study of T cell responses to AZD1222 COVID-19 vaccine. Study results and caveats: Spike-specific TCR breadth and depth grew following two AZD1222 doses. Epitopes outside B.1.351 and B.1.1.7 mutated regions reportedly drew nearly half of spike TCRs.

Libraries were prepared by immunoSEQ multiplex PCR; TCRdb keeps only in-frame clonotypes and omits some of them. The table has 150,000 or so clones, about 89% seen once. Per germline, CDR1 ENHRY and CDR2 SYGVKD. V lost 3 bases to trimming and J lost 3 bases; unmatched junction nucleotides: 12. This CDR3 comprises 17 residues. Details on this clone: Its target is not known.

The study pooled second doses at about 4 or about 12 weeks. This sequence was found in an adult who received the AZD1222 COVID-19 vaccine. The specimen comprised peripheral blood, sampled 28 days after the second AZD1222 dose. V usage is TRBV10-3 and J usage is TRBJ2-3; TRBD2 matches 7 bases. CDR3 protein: CAISDWSERGPTDTQYF. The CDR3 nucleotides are TGTGCCATCAGTGATTGGTCTGAGCGGGGACCTACAGATACGCAGTATTTT.